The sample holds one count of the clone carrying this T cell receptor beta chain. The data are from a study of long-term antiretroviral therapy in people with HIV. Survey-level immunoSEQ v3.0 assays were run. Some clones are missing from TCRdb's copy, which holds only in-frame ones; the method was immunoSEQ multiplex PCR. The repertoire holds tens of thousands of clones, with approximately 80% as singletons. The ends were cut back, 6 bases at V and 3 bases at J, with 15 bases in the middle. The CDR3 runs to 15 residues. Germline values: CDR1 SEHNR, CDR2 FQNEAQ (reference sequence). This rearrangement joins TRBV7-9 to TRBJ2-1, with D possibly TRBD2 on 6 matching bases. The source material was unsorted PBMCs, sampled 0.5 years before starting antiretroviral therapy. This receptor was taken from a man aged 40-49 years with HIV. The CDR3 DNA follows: TGTGCCAGCAGTCTAAGGCGCGGGGACTACAATGAGCAGTTCTTC. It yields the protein CASSLRRGDYNEQFF.